The present T cell receptor (beta chain) was sequenced within a study of T cell repertoires in aging, cancer and after chemotherapy. TCR beta rearrangements were amplified from peripheral blood genomic DNA. Rearranged V-D-J TRB sequences were amplified with a mixed TRB-A/B primer pool. TCRdb processed the multiplex PCR reads anew with MiXCR; each CDR3 protein has one entry. The sample holds more than 9,500 distinct CDR3 sequences, over 35% seen once. In this sample, this clonotype turned up a few times. CDR1 MNHEY and CDR2 SVGAGI come from the germline V gene. The CDR3 length is 13 residues. Trimming took off 7 bases at V and 0 bases at J, with 9 bases between the two ends.

V gene TRBV6-5 combines with J gene TRBJ1-1; TRBD1 might be the D (6 bases). Sequencing was performed on blood. The TCR comes from a human donor in good health. The CDR3 reads CASTDRLNTEAFF. The CDR3 region has the DNA TGTGCCAGCACCGACAGGTTGAACACTGAAGCTTTCTTT.